The following is a T cell receptor beta chain sequence with its context. These data belong to a study of blood T cell repertoires in COVID-19. TCRdb's table, derived via immunoSEQ multiplex PCR, lists solely in-frame clones and lacks some. This table holds about 350,000 clones, about 89% found once. In terms of age and location, participants ranged from roughly 18 to 90 years and lived in under 30 US areas. Sequencing used PBMCs or T cells enriched from blood (not recorded which). The TCR originated in a woman aged 25 to 39 who had recovered from COVID-19.

The DNA of the CDR3 is TGTGCCAGCAGCTTACTACTGAGGACTAGCGAGCAGTACTTC. Its translation is CASSLLLRTSEQYF. V is TRBV11-2 and J is TRBJ2-7; 7 nucleotides match TRBD2. V shed 2 bases and J 6 bases; nucleotides not matched to a gene: 7. Germline lookup yields CDR1 SGHAT and CDR2 FQNNGV. The CDR3 runs 14 residues.